A single sample gave rise to the 23 T cell receptor beta chains below, sequenced in a study of T cell responses to AZD1222 COVID-19 vaccine. Repertoires were generated with immunoSEQ multiplex PCR, while TCRdb's copy carries only in-frame clones and drops some. The sample holds 95,000 to 150,000 clones; around 92% are singletons and the top ten take over 7.5%. This material consisted of peripheral blood, taken 28 days after the second AZD1222 dose. The receptors derive from an adult who received the AZD1222 COVID-19 vaccine.

This clone is a singleton in its sample. The chain carries TRBV7-9 and TRBJ2-7; D remains ambiguous. Germline V gene data show CDR1 as SEHNR and CDR2 as FQNEAQ (reference sequence). The CDR3 has 17 residues. Trimming removed 5 bases at V and 4 bases at J, with 24 bases between. CDR3 in amino acids: CASSAWLIAPLVYEQYF. DNA for the CDR3: TGTGCCAGCAGCGCTTGGTTAATAGCCCCTCTTGTTTACGAGCAGTACTTC.

This rearrangement joins TRBV27 to TRBJ2-1; tentatively, D is TRBD1 (5 bases). V was clipped by 6 bases and J by 0 bases, with 24 bases between them. The germline V gene encodes CDR1 MNHEY and CDR2 SMNVEV (reference sequence). This CDR3 is built from 19 residues. The CDR3 spells CASRILGLRGPSSYNEQFF. In DNA, the CDR3 is TGTGCCAGCAGAATTTTGGGGTTAAGGGGCCCGAGCTCCTACAATGAGCAGTTCTTC.

This rearrangement joins TRBV4-2 to TRBJ2-2, with 9 bases matching TRBD1. Germline V CDR1 and CDR2: LGHNA, YNFKEQ. Trimming took 4 bases from V and 0 from J; bases not matched to a gene: 3. This CDR3 region has 16 residues. The CDR3 protein is CASSRGQGSNTGELFF. In DNA form, the CDR3 reads TGTGCCAGCAGCCGGGGACAGGGTTCGAACACCGGGGAGCTGTTTTTT.

This rearrangement joins TRBV5-1 to TRBJ2-2; D is unclear. Germline CDR1 SGHRS, CDR2 YFSETQ. The V end was cut by 2 bases, the J end by 0 bases, with 8 bases between. This CDR3 has 15 amino acids. CDR3 sequence: CASSFRGPNTGELFF. DNA for the CDR3: TGCGCCAGCAGCTTTCGTGGACCGAACACCGGGGAGCTGTTTTTT.

The chain has TRBV9 and TRBJ2-2; 7 bases are shared with TRBD1. This CDR3 spans 16 amino acids. V shed 2 bases, J shed 6 bases, and the junction held 10 bases outside the gene matches. Germline values: CDR1 SGDLS, CDR2 YYNGEE. The chain's CDR3 is CASSVRQGPGAGELFF. The DNA of the CDR3 is TGTGCCAGCAGCGTCCGACAGGGCCCCGGGGCCGGGGAGCTGTTTTTT.

V and J are TRBV3-1 (or the pseudogene TRBV3-2) and TRBJ1-6; D may be TRBD1 (5 bases). The CDR3 sequence is 16 residues long. Germline CDR1 and CDR2: LGHDT and YNNKEL (reference sequence). Trimming removed 1 base at V and 8 bases at J, with 15 bases between. The CDR3 reads CASSQVTGTVYSPLHF. CDR3 sequence (DNA): TGTGCCAGCAGCCAAGTTACTGGGACCGTCTATTCACCCCTCCACTTT.

The J gene is TRBJ2-7, the V gene TRBV6-5; TRBD2 matches at 8 bases. The germline CDR1 and CDR2 sequences are MNHEY and SVGAGI. Trimming took 7 bases from V and 5 from J; bases not matched to a gene: 13. The CDR3 contains 15 residues. CDR3 nucleotide sequence: TGTGCCAGCACTCACGGGGGGGGAATCGTCCACGAGCAGTACTTC. Protein: CASTHGGGIVHEQYF.

V and J are TRBV6-5 and TRBJ2-3, with D maybe TRBD2 (5 bases). Germline CDR1 and CDR2: MNHEY and SVGAGI. Trimming cost V 9 bases and J 1 base, with 17 bases left between them. The CDR3 extends over 15 amino acids. The CDR3 DNA follows: TGTGCCAGTTGCCCCCTCGGGGTGGGCACAGATACGCAGTATTTT. It translates to CASCPLGVGTDTQYF.

The chain's CDR3 is CASSLGAGWNEQFF. DNA for the CDR3: TGTGCCAGCAGCTTGGGGGCGGGGTGGAATGAGCAGTTCTTC. The V call is TRBV5-6, the J call TRBJ2-1, with a weak D call TRBD2 (6 bases). Looked up from germline, CDR1 is SGHDT and CDR2 is YYEEEE. The CDR3 is 14 residues long. The V end lost 0 bases, the J end lost 7 bases, and 11 bases lay between the germline ends.

This clone is medium-sized. The gene calls are TRBV7-8 and TRBJ2-1; D not resolved. Germline CDR1 is SGHVS and CDR2 is FQNEAQ. CDR3 length: 12 amino acids. Trimming pared 5 bases from V and 6 bases from J, leaving 8 bases between. In DNA form, the CDR3 reads TGTGCCAGCAGCGATAGTATCAATGAGCAGTTCTTC. Encoded protein: CASSDSINEQFF.

The chain has TRBV10-2 and TRBJ2-7; 7 positions match TRBD2. Looked up from germline, CDR1 is WSHSY and CDR2 is SAAADI. Trimming removed 5 bases from V and 2 bases from J; junction bases left unmatched: 6. The length of the CDR3 is 14 residues. As DNA, the CDR3 is TGCGCCAGCAGTACACAGCGGGGTCCCTACGAGCAGTACTTC. Protein: CASSTQRGPYEQYF.

V gene TRBV6-5 combines with J gene TRBJ2-7; D is possibly TRBD2 (5 bases). Trimming cost V 5 bases and J 3 bases, with 11 bases left between them. Per the germline V gene, CDR1 is MNHEY and CDR2 is SVGAGI. The CDR3 loop spans 13 amino acids. CDR3 nucleotide sequence: TGTGCCAGCAGTACCATGAGGGACTACGAGCAGTACTTC. Amino acids: CASSTMRDYEQYF.

The chain joins TRBV5-5 to TRBJ2-1; TRBD2 matches 14 bases. Unmatched junction bases numbered 7, after V lost 4 bases and J lost 10 bases. Germline-derived CDR1 and CDR2 are SGHKS and YYEKEE (reference sequence). The CDR3 is made up of 15 amino acids. The CDR3 DNA reads as TGTGCCAGCAGCGCAGGGACTAGCGGGAGAGAGGAGCAGTTCTTC. The encoded protein is CASSAGTSGREEQFF.

This chain joins TRBV20-1 and TRBJ1-1; TRBD1 is a possible D gene (6 bases). This CDR3 is built from 13 residues. Trimming pared 3 bases from V and 4 bases from J, leaving 12 bases between. Germline V gene sequence: CDR1 DFQATT, CDR2 SNEGSKA (reference sequence). The CDR3 region is CSASPDSSTEAFF. The DNA for the CDR3 is TGCAGTGCTAGTCCGGACAGTTCCACTGAAGCTTTCTTT.

The chain couples TRBV28 to TRBJ2-4; maybe TRBD1 (6 bases). From germline, CDR1 is MDHEN and CDR2 SYDVKM. The CDR3 contains 16 residues. Between the trimmed V and J ends, which lost 5 bases and 0 bases, there was a span of 14 bases. The CDR3 is CASSAPGHVAKNIQYF. CDR3 DNA: TGTGCCAGCAGTGCTCCGGGACACGTAGCCAAAAACATTCAGTACTTC.

This clone was observed once. The chain recombines TRBV12-3 or TRBV12-4 with TRBJ1-1, with 8 bases aligning to TRBD1. After removal of 5 bases from V and 5 bases from J, the junction contained 4 bases not matched to a gene. The CDR3 contains 13 residues. The DNA for the CDR3 is TGTGCCAGCAGTAAGGACAGGGTGACTGAAGCTTTCTTT. Protein product: CASSKDRVTEAFF.

The chain combines TRBV7-8 with TRBJ2-3; D gene unclear. The CDR3 length is 15 residues. Germline V gene lookup returns CDR1 SGHVS and CDR2 FQNEAQ. The germline V and J ends were trimmed by 2 bases and 0 bases, with 9 bases remaining between them. The CDR3 DNA reads TGTGCCAGCAGCTTAACCCTGGGAAGCACAGATACGCAGTATTTT. Translated: CASSLTLGSTDTQYF.

This chain connects TRBV3-1 (or the pseudogene TRBV3-2) to TRBJ2-3; the match to TRBD2 covers 8 bases. Germline CDR1 and CDR2: LGHDT and YNNKEL (reference sequence). The CDR3 loop spans 16 amino acids. V shed 5 bases and J 1 base; nucleotides not matched to a gene: 8. The CDR3 DNA reads as TGTGCCAGCAGCTACCAGCGGGAGCCACGCACAGATACGCAGTATTTT. This sequence encodes CASSYQREPRTDTQYF.

V and J are TRBV5-1 and TRBJ1-3; 7 bases agree with TRBD1. With 5 bases clipped from V and 4 bases from J, the junction kept 6 bases outside the gene matches. Germline values: CDR1 SGHRS, CDR2 YFSETQ. There are 14 residues in the CDR3. In DNA form, the CDR3 reads TGCGCCAGCAGAGACAGGGCAGCCGGAAACACCATATATTTT. It yields the protein CASRDRAAGNTIYF.

V is TRBV6-5 and J is TRBJ1-2; TRBD1 aligns across 8 bases. Germline values: CDR1 MNHEY, CDR2 SVGAGI. V shed 8 bases, J shed 4 bases, and the junction held 9 bases outside the gene matches. The CDR3 is 14 residues long. The CDR3: CASRAGQALYGYTF. The DNA for the CDR3 is TGTGCCAGCCGGGCGGGACAGGCACTCTATGGCTACACCTTC.

This chain links TRBV28 with TRBJ2-7; TRBD1 agrees at 7 bases. This CDR3 has 15 residues. V dropped 1 base and J dropped 7; count of bases not matched to a gene: 10. Germline CDR1 reads MDHEN; CDR2 reads SYDVKM. DNA for the CDR3: TGTGCCAGCAGTTTATTATCAGGGGGAGTCAGGGAGCAGTACTTC. Its translation: CASSLLSGGVREQYF.

The V call is TRBV19, the J call TRBJ2-2; unclear D gene. The length of the CDR3 is 14 residues. Trimming left V 6 bases short and J 3 bases short, with 11 bases between. Germline-derived CDR1 and CDR2 are LNHDA and SQIVND (reference sequence). The CDR3 DNA sequence: TGTGCCAGTAGCCCACGCGGCGACACCGGGGAGCTGTTTTTT. Residues: CASSPRGDTGELFF.

This chain joins TRBV6-5 and TRBJ2-7; 8 positions match TRBD2. Per germline, CDR1 MNHEY and CDR2 SVGAGI. CDR3 length equals 16 residues. Germline trimming cut 0 bases from V and 6 bases from J; bases unmatched to any gene: 10. The CDR3 reads CASSYSGLGASSEQYF. As DNA, the CDR3 is TGTGCCAGCAGTTACTCGGGACTAGGAGCCTCGTCCGAGCAGTACTTC.